Presented here are 10 T cell receptor beta chains from one specimen sequenced in a study of shared clonotypes between healthy human individuals. Selected positively for CCR7 and CD45RO-negative, naive CD8 cells excluded terminally differentiated effector memory CD45RA+ cells. The protocol was immunoSEQ multiplex PCR, while the TCRdb copy is restricted to in-frame clones and leaves out a portion. The sample carries about 680,000 clones, 90% to 95% recorded once. Sequenced input: naive CD8+ T cells sorted from blood. The source is a man aged 25-45 years in good health.

As regards this clone: Within the sample, other DNA sequences also encode this same CDR3. The rearrangement joins TRBV27 to TRBJ2-7, with 11 positions matching TRBD2. The ends lost 4 bases at V and 2 bases at J; junction bases unmatched: 4. CDR1 MNHEY and CDR2 SMNVEV come from the germline V gene (reference sequence). The CDR3 contains 15 residues. The CDR3 nucleotides are TGTGCCAGCAGTTACGGGACTAGCGGCGCCTACGAGCAGTACTTC. Translating gives CASSYGTSGAYEQYF.

V gene TRBV28 combines with J gene TRBJ2-5; no definite D call. The CDR3 contains 12 residues. Germline CDR1 reads MDHEN; CDR2 reads SYDVKM. Deletions cut 5 bases from V and 7 bases from J, with 11 bases between. CDR3 loop: CASSRRIGTQYF. In nucleotides, the CDR3 is TGTGCCAGCAGTCGACGGATCGGGACCCAGTACTTC. Variable domain in full (rest from reference TRBV28 and TRBJ2-5): DVKVTQSSRYLVKRTGEKVFLECVQDMDHENMFWYRQDPGLGLRLIYFSYDVKMKEKGDIPEGYSVSREKKERFSLILESASTNQTSMYLCASSRRIGTQYFGPGTRLLVL.

Only a few counts were recorded for this clone. This sequence joins TRBV9 and TRBJ2-5; D gene unclear. With 3 bases removed from V and 4 bases from J, the gap between germline ends came to 10 bases. This CDR3 is built from 13 residues. Germline V CDR1 and CDR2: SGDLS, YYNGEE. CDR3 protein: CASSASPGETQYF. CDR3 sequence (DNA): TGTGCCAGCAGCGCCTCTCCCGGAGAGACCCAGTACTTC.

This clone was detected once. The chain is built from TRBV4-1 and TRBJ2-4, with D perhaps TRBD2 (6 bases). Trimming removed 5 bases from V and 4 bases from J, with 12 bases in between. The CDR3 consists of 14 residues. The V gene's germline CDR1 is MGHRA and CDR2 YSYEKL. The CDR3 reads CASSSMAGKNIQYF. CDR3 DNA sequence: TGCGCCAGCAGCTCCATGGCGGGGAAAAACATTCAGTACTTC.

V gene TRBV27 combines with J gene TRBJ1-1; 7 bases line up with TRBD1. Germline assignment: CDR1 MNHEY and CDR2 SMNVEV (reference sequence). The CDR3 is 18 amino acids. V lost 5 bases, J lost 0 bases, and 15 bases stayed unmatched. DNA of the CDR3: TGTGCCAGCAGTCCCCCCCCGGGACAGACCCTTATGAACACTGAAGCTTTCTTT. It is translated as CASSPPPGQTLMNTEAFF.

The chain uses TRBV4-1 and TRBJ2-7; D not resolved. Per the germline V gene, CDR1 is MGHRA and CDR2 is YSYEKL. V lost 0 bases and J lost 3, with 9 bases in between. The CDR3 contains 14 residues. CDR3 DNA sequence: TGCGCCAGCAGCCAAGATCTCGGAAGCTACGAGCAGTACTTC. Translation: CASSQDLGSYEQYF.

In its sample, this clone was seen a few times. The chain employs TRBV2 and TRBJ2-7, with a weak D call TRBD2 (6 bases). V shed 10 bases and J shed 7 bases, with 14 bases lying between them. Germline V gene lookup returns CDR1 SNHLY and CDR2 FYNNEI. The CDR3 spans 11 residues. In nucleotides, the CDR3 is TGTGCCACCCGGGACGCGGGGGAGCAGTACTTC. Its protein product is CATRDAGEQYF.

The chain couples TRBV9 to TRBJ2-1, with 10 bases aligning to TRBD2. This CDR3 is built from 14 residues. Looked up from germline, CDR1 is SGDLS and CDR2 is YYNGEE. V shed 4 bases and J 7 bases; nucleotides not matched to a gene: 5. CDR3 sequence reads: CASSPSGSWNEQFF. Written as DNA, the CDR3 is TGTGCCAGCAGCCCTAGCGGGAGCTGGAATGAGCAGTTCTTC.

The chain links TRBV9 to TRBJ2-1, with 14 bases fitting TRBD2. V shed 0 bases and J 7 bases; nucleotides not matched to a gene: 6. The CDR3 loop spans 17 amino acids. Germline V gene sequence: CDR1 SGDLS, CDR2 YYNGEE. CDR3 residues: CASSVGLAGGPFNEQFF. CDR3 in DNA: TGTGCCAGCAGCGTAGGACTAGCGGGAGGGCCTTTTAATGAGCAGTTCTTC. Full variable domain (remainder filled in from reference TRBV9 and TRBJ2-1): DSGVTQTPKHLITATGQRVTLRCSPRSGDLSVYWYQQSLDQGLQFLIQYYNGEERAKGNILERFSAQQFPDLHSELNLSSLELGDSALYFCASSVGLAGGPFNEQFFGPGTRLTVL.

The chain carries TRBV6-1 and TRBJ2-1; D is possibly TRBD2 (5 bases). Trimming stripped 1 base from V and 0 bases from J, with 13 bases between. Germline loops: CDR1 MNHNS, CDR2 SASEGT. CDR3 length equals 17 residues. CDR3 coding DNA: TGTGCCAGCAGTGAAGGAGGAGACTATAGCTCCTACAATGAGCAGTTCTTC. Residues: CASSEGGDYSSYNEQFF.